This TCR beta chain appears in the sequencing data of a study of long-term antiretroviral therapy in people with HIV (dated by TCRdb to between 2020 and 2023). Background for the entire study: Collection of the earliest samples took place about a decade ahead of the 2015 WHO recommendation for immediate ART, at a time when ART was typically delayed until CD4 counts fell. Whether ART initiation and durable HIV suppression were associated with changes in peripheral blood TRB repertoire composition and diversity was tested in a retrospective serial study. A total of under 250 cryopreserved PBMC samples were contributed to the cohort by 30 adults with confirmed HIV infection, with samples collected serially over a mean of approximately six years (range 1-12). About two fifths of the roughly 30 participants with HIV were female. No cross-contamination during QIAcube processing turned up in test extractions that ran a monoclonal T-cell line alongside 30 to 35 polyclonal samples.

Comments on this clone: What this receptor recognizes is not known. The record has no base qualities; no much larger clone is one base away.

The immunoSEQ hsTCRB v3.0 assay was used at survey level resolution to sequence the TRB variable region. The targeted TRB sequencing depth was about 40,000-50,000 T-cell genomes per sample. TRB libraries were pooled and sequenced on an Illumina MiSeq using a v3 150-cycle kit. From the authors' description of their analysis: Repertoire analysis was performed in R inside a reproducible Nextflow workflow that covered QC, data transformation and analysis. Custom analyses were implemented in LymphoSeq2, an R package for AIRR-Seq data exploration. After excluding several samples that yielded fewer than 5000 total TRB sequences, approximately 170 HIV repertoires remained for analysis. Among the roughly 200 retained HIV repertoires, fewer than 65 were collected before ART initiation and some 130 after ART initiation. Each repertoire was downsampled to 5000 TRB nucleotide sequences, and summary statistics were averaged across 100 downsampling iterations. The analysis kept only TRB sequences whose CDR3 regions were at least seven amino acids long. Two measures captured diversity: a Shannon entropy-derived clonality score and the Gini coefficient. Repertoire networks linked the top 5000 CDR3 amino acid sequences whenever two sequences differed by an edit distance of one. For TRB CDR3 amino acid sequences, GLIPH2 was used to predict antigen specificity groups and MHC restriction. CDR3 amino acid sequences were matched against VDJdb and McPAS-TCR to flag known CMV, EBV, HIV or tissue antigen associations. Pre-ART, post-ART and control groups were compared with Wilcoxon signed-rank tests and Holm-Bonferroni correction. Drawn from immuneACCESS, this table holds only the in-frame rearrangements with V and J called that TCRdb kept. Clones are partly lost; checked studies trace under half to an unresolved V gene and leave the rest unexplained. The V and J calls and clone size come from that table; D and trimming were worked out from the DNA. Here the sample has 35,000 to 45,000 clones; approximately 85% occur a single time. Roughly a tenth of the sample is held by the ten biggest clonotypes.

Participants were included only if at least one PBMC sample before ART initiation and at least two post-ART samples were available. Treatment was received in the United States of America by all participants with HIV. Cryopreserved samples of about 0.95-10 million PBMC were thawed and washed before DNA extraction. At the time of the earliest PBMC sample for each participant with HIV, ages ranged from about 23 to 60 years. PBMC samples were contributed by each participant from 1-4 timepoints before ART initiation and 2-8 timepoints after ART initiation, with a median of 7 samples. For every participant, serial HIV viral load, CD4+ T-cell count, ART history and demographic data were obtained. Using a Qiagen kit on a QIAcube, genomic DNA was extracted from unsorted PBMC, with samples processed in batches of 12. The CDR3 sequence holds 14 residues, the cysteine and phenylalanine included. The read is trimmed to its CDR3 DNA, 42 bases read in frame from base 1. V loses 5 bases at its end and J loses 8 bases; junction bases beyond the gene matches: 7. From a lookup of the germline V gene (reference sequence), CDR1 and CDR2 are LNHDA and SQIVND.

Results the study describes overall, beyond this receptor: ART initiation was associated with a significant increase in TRB diversity, but diversity stayed significantly below transplant donor controls even after long-term ART. Because cell numbers in pre-ART samples were limited, unsorted PBMC were profiled instead of sorted CD4+ and CD8+ T cells. Expanded TRB clones identified before ART initiation dominated the repertoire at all time points, although this dominance fluctuated and declined in many PLHIV after ART. Samples dated from the mid-2000s to the late 2010s, and the ART regimens used may be less effective than current ones. CDR3 length ranges in HIV repertoires were narrower than in controls, and network structure suggested an antigen-experienced repertoire with only a slight naive shift after ART. Limited PBMC availability meant only the TCR beta chain was sequenced, without alpha chain pairing. No data were available on ART adherence, viral resistance or therapy changes, limiting inferences about post-ART repertoire changes.

The chain employs TRBV19 and TRBJ1-4; 8 middle bases align to TRBD1. Source: unsorted PBMCs, taken 2.2 years after starting antiretroviral therapy. The receptor was isolated from a young man with HIV. The nucleotide sequence reads as follows: TGTGCCAGTAGTGGGACAGGAGATCGGGAAAAACTGTTTTTT. This sequence encodes CASSGTGDREKLFF.